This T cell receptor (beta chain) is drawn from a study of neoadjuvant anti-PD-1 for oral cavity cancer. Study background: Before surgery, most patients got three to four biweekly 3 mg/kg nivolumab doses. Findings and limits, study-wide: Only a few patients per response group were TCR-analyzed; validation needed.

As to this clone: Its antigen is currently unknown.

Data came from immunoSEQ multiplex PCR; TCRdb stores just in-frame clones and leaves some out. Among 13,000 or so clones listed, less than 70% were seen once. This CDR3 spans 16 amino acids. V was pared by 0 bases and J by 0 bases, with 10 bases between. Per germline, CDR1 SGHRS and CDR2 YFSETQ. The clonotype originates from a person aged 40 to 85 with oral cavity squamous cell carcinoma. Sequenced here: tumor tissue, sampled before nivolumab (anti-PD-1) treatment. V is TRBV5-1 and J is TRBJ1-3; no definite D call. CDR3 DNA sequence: TGCGCCAGCAGCTTGGCAGATGGCGGCTCTGGAAACACCATATATTTT. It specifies CASSLADGGSGNTIYF.